This T cell receptor beta chain was sequenced in a study of shared clonotypes between healthy human individuals (dated by TCRdb to between 2020 and 2021). For context, the study as a whole: The cohort included a few men and two women between 18 and 49 years of age. For each donor, CD4 naive and CD4 memory were each run on three plates, CD8 naive on two plates, and CD8 memory on one plate. To estimate repertoire size and how much clonotypes are shared between individuals, the study performed deep sequencing of blood TCR repertoires from five healthy adults. Libraries were prepared and TCR repertoires were sequenced by different laboratories using diverse techniques, in order to increase sequencing depth and limit assay-specific biases. Per donor, leukapheresis produced somewhere between about 0.9 and 9.5 billion PBMCs.

The CDR3 sequence holds 14 residues, the cysteine and phenylalanine included. The read is trimmed to its CDR3 DNA, 42 bases read in frame from base 1. V and J are truncated by 3 bases and 7 bases respectively, leaving an intervening sequence of 12 bases. The germline V gene (reference sequence) provides CDR1 SEHNR and CDR2 FQNEAQ. For the CD8 naive samples, CD45RO-negative cells were positively selected for CCR7, yielding a CD45RA+CCR7+ population from which TemRA cells were excluded. The donors were healthy, HIV-negative adults with no recently reported acute infections or vaccinations. All donors were Caucasian adults living in Nashville, Tennessee, USA. After blood collection by leukapheresis, PBMCs were isolated using Ficoll-Histopaque density gradient centrifugation and then cryopreserved in the vapor phase of liquid nitrogen. Purity and quantity of every magnetically sorted T cell population were checked by analytical flow cytometry. Genomic DNA was isolated from every sorted fraction and measured by UV absorbance on a Nanodrop 2000c.

Using the deep immunoSEQ assay, TCR CDR3 regions were amplified from genomic DNA by multiplex PCR. For each cell subset, the extracted genomic DNA was distributed evenly across all wells of several immunoSEQ 96-well plates, and each plate served as one replicate. For sorted subsets, 200 to 250 ng of genomic DNA, equivalent to around 29,000 T cell genomes, went into each replicate PCR. Purified libraries were quantified with a Qubit 3.0 fluorometer, sized on a Bioanalyzer 2100, and re-quantified with the KAPA Library Quantification kit. Every immunoSEQ 96-well plate was sequenced on a separate single-read 150-cycle Illumina NextSeq 550 flow cell. In the authors' own workflow: Because the immunoSEQ output included only junctional sequences and no quality scores, the filtering could not be the same as the filtering used for full-length reads. To assign V/J genes and CDR3, sequences were annotated using PyIR, a Python wrapper for IgBLAST v1.9, with IMGT germline references. Reads were filtered out if the reads had weak V/J assignments (E-value above 1e-6), no CDR3, stop codons, out-of-frame junctions, or ambiguous translated residues. V3J clonotypes were defined by identical inferred V gene, J gene, and CDR3 amino acid sequence. To compute the percentage overlap between repertoires, the number of shared unique clonotypes was divided by the size of the smaller repertoire. Repertoire richness was assessed with RTK rarefaction, the Chao1 estimator, and Recon v2.1 estimates of unobserved clonotypes. Generation probabilities for all TCRbeta clonotypes obtained by the gDNA method from a handful of donors were computed using OLGA. The immuneACCESS repertoire file appears here via TCRdb, limited to in-frame rearrangements. These files lack a portion of the clones; in checked studies, under half of the deficit traces to unresolved V genes, and the cause of the others is not known. V and J calls and clone size are as listed in that table; D and trimming were resolved from the DNA. The sample table contains around 1.9 million clones; only one count was recorded for more than 85% of them. The top ten clones comprise under 2% of the sample.

In the case of this clone: Its target antigen remains unknown. Per-base quality was not reported, and no clone a single base away is much larger than it.

Overall study results and their limits: Pairwise subsampling indicated that sequencing depth was expected to affect the degree of clonotype sharing among donors. Sampling was restricted to blood, and TCR repertoires in tissue are likely to differ from TCR repertoires in blood. Incomplete sequencing was indicated by rarefaction of sorted-subset datasets, despite the large sequencing depth. Estimated clonotype richness was generally larger for naive than for memory subsets. The genetic and exposure-history diversity represented was limited by the small number of donors. When several donors were compared, the shared fraction of clonotypes was about 5.2% for naive CD4, approximately 3.3% for naive CD8, 2.3% for memory CD4, and 0.3% to 0.5% for memory CD8. Clonotypes shared by all four sorted-subset donors showed higher generation probabilities than non-shared clonotypes.

Recombination joined TRBV7-9 with TRBJ2-2; the best D guess is TRBD2, with 6 bases matching. Specimen: naive CD8+ T cells from PBMCs. Read against the paper, the sample's cell subset or site label means: CD45RA+CCR7+. The receptor comes from a man aged 18 to 35 in good health. Some clones in this sample may be carry-over from other donors' samples. The DNA sequence is as follows: TGTGCCAGCAGCTTCTTAAGCGGGCTCGGGGAGCTGTTTTTT. Its product reads: CASSFLSGLGELFF.